This TCR beta chain derives from a study of identical twins. TCRdb re-called the 5' RACE reads through MiXCR, storing one row per CDR3 protein. The sample shows some 250,000 distinct CDR3 sequences, roughly 13% of them seen only once. V was clipped by 5 bases and J by 0 bases; unmatched bases: 9. The CDR3 spans 17 residues. Germline assignment: CDR1 KGHSH and CDR2 LQKENI. These records were also assigned to another study, of yellow fever vaccine responses in identical twins.

The chain recombines TRBV18 with TRBJ2-2, with 7 bases aligning to TRBD1. Sample: memory (CD45RO+) T cells sorted from blood. The receptor was isolated from a young woman in good health. CDR3 nucleotides: TGTGCCAGCTCAACCCGACAGGGAATGACGAACACCGGGGAGCTGTTTTTT. It codes for CASSTRQGMTNTGELFF.